The 17 T cell receptor beta chains presented below share a single source sample, sequenced in a study of long-term antiretroviral therapy in people with HIV. Researchers ran immunoSEQ v3.0 at survey level. The protocol was immunoSEQ multiplex PCR, while the TCRdb copy is restricted to in-frame clones and leaves out a portion. The top ten hold 13% to 15% of the sample, which has some 18,000 clones, approximately 82% seen once. Sequenced here: unsorted PBMCs, sampled 0.5 years before starting antiretroviral therapy. The receptor set was obtained from a woman aged 50 to 65 with HIV.

The rearrangement joins TRBV7-9 to TRBJ1-1; D is ambiguous. V lost 3 bases, J lost 4 bases, and 12 bases lay in between. The CDR3 extends over 14 amino acids. The germline V gene encodes CDR1 SEHNR and CDR2 FQNEAQ (reference sequence). The CDR3 coding sequence is TGTGCCAGCAGCTTTGGCGCCCCAGGCACTGAAGCTTTCTTT. It encodes CASSFGAPGTEAFF.

The rearrangement links TRBV19 to TRBJ1-4; 7 bases align to TRBD1. CDR3 size: 15 residues. V lost 5 bases to trimming and J lost 8 bases; unmatched junction nucleotides: 11. Germline CDR1 LNHDA, CDR2 SQIVND (reference sequence). DNA for the CDR3: TGTGCCAGTAGTCCGGACAGGCGGTGGGGGGAAAAACTGTTTTTT. Its translation: CASSPDRRWGEKLFF.

This chain joins TRBV5-1 and TRBJ2-5, with D possibly being TRBD1 (6 bases). Trimming took off 5 bases at V and 2 bases at J, with 13 bases between the two ends. Germline V CDR1 and CDR2: SGHRS, YFSETQ. This CDR3 spans 14 amino acids. This CDR3 reads CASRLQGNQETQYF. In DNA, the CDR3 is TGCGCCAGCAGGTTACAGGGAAATCAAGAGACCCAGTACTTC.

The rearrangement links TRBV6-1 to TRBJ2-7, with D possibly TRBD1 on 6 matching bases. Trimming stripped 4 bases from V and 2 bases from J, with 12 bases between. Germline V gene sequence: CDR1 MNHNS, CDR2 SASEGT. This CDR3 has 14 amino acids. CDR3 amino acids: CASSAITGPYEQYV. CDR3 sequence (DNA): TGTGCCAGCAGTGCCATTACAGGGCCCTACGAGCAGTACGTC.

The chain uses TRBV30 and TRBJ1-2; D may be TRBD1 (6 bases). V gave up 4 bases and J gave up 2 bases, with 11 bases separating them. Germline V lookup: CDR1 GTSNPN, CDR2 SVGIG (reference sequence). The CDR3 sequence is 13 residues long. DNA of the CDR3: TGTGCCTGGATGGGACAATTCAACTATGGCTACACCTTC. It translates to CAWMGQFNYGYTF.

CDR3 residues: CASSLQGPGNIQYF. CDR3 DNA: TGTGCCAGCAGTTTGCAGGGCCCTGGGAACATTCAGTACTTC. This rearrangement joins TRBV27 to TRBJ2-4; a weak D match, TRBD1 (5 bases). Germline values: CDR1 MNHEY, CDR2 SMNVEV (reference sequence). CDR3 length: 14 residues. Deletions cut 3 bases from V and 7 bases from J, with 13 bases between.

The rearrangement links TRBV10-3 to TRBJ2-6; a weak D match, TRBD1 (6 bases). This CDR3 spans 18 amino acids. V lost 10 bases, J lost 0 bases, and 22 bases lay in between. Germline V gene data show CDR1 as ENHRY and CDR2 as SYGVKD. For the CDR3, the DNA is TGTGCCACAGGGAAACAGGGCACGAGTATCTCTGGGGCCAACGTCCTGACTTTC. This translates into CATGKQGTSISGANVLTF.

This clone is a singleton in its sample. The genes are TRBV12-5 and TRBJ2-5; D possibly corresponds to TRBD2 (5 bases). The V gene lost 1 base and the J gene lost 10 bases, with 13 bases spanning the gap. CDR3 size: 13 residues. The V gene's germline CDR1 is LGHNT and CDR2 FRNRAP. The CDR3 DNA reads as TGTGCTAGTGGTTTGGGTGGACTCCAGATCCAGTACTTC. Translated, it gives CASGLGGLQIQYF.

This clone was seen only a few times. The V call is TRBV10-1, the J call TRBJ2-7; D perhaps matches TRBD1 (5 bases). V lost 7 bases and J lost 3, with 13 bases in between. Germline assignment: CDR1 WNHNN and CDR2 SYGVQD (reference sequence). This CDR3 is 13 amino acids long. Written as DNA, the CDR3 is TGCGCCAGCACAGACAGAGCCCTCTACGAGCAGTACGTC. Amino acid sequence: CASTDRALYEQYV.

V usage is TRBV6-5 and J usage is TRBJ1-1; no definite D call. Deletions cut 0 bases from V and 11 bases from J, with 13 bases between. This CDR3 is built from 13 residues. Germline V gene sequence: CDR1 MNHEY, CDR2 SVGAGI. DNA for the CDR3: TGTGCCAGCAGTTACTCGGAGGCGGATGTGGCTTTCTTT. Translating it yields CASSYSEADVAFF.

J is TRBJ2-2 and V is TRBV7-2; TRBD1 might be the D (5 bases). CDR1 is SGHTA, CDR2 FQGNSA, per germline. There are 15 residues in the CDR3. Trimming took 4 bases from V and 4 from J, leaving 13 bases between them. The CDR3 coding sequence is TGTGCCAGCAGCTCCACAGGAATGGTCACCGGGGAGCTGTTTTTT. This codes for CASSSTGMVTGELFF.

This sequence joins TRBV27 and TRBJ2-2, with D maybe TRBD2 (6 bases). This CDR3 region has 14 residues. V was trimmed by 5 bases and J by 6 bases, leaving 13 bases between them. Per germline, CDR1 MNHEY and CDR2 SMNVEV (reference sequence). The CDR3 DNA follows: TGTGCCAGCAGTCCATTAGCGGAGGCCGGGGAGCTGTTTTTT. It is translated as CASSPLAEAGELFF.

CDR3 region: CASSLRGDPRETQYF. The CDR3 DNA reads TGTGCCAGCAGCTTAAGGGGGGATCCTAGGGAGACCCAGTACTTC. The chain is built from TRBV7-6 and TRBJ2-5; either TRBD1 or TRBD2 may fit D (6 bases each). Germline V gene sequence: CDR1 SGHVS, CDR2 FNYEAQ. Deletions cut 2 bases from V and 5 bases from J, with 15 bases between. This CDR3 is 15 amino acids long.

This chain links TRBV10-1 with TRBJ2-5, with no clear D. V was clipped by 5 bases and J by 5 bases, with 12 bases between them. Germline-derived CDR1 and CDR2 are WNHNN and SYGVQD (reference sequence). The CDR3 extends over 13 amino acids. The CDR3 DNA sequence: TGCGCCAGCAGTAAAGGAGATCAGGAGACCCAGTACTTC. Translated, it gives CASSKGDQETQYF.

The V call is TRBV7-3, the J call TRBJ2-3; D is perhaps TRBD2 (7 bases). Germline CDR1 is SGHTA and CDR2 is FQGTGA. V lost 1 base, J lost 6 bases, and 11 bases lay in between. The CDR3 runs 14 residues. The CDR3 nucleotides are TGTGCCAGCAGCTTAATTGGGGGGGCCGATACGCAGTATTTT. It codes for CASSLIGGADTQYF.

This clone was observed a handful of times. This chain uses TRBV6-1 with TRBJ2-7, with 9 nucleotides matching TRBD1. V lost 1 base to trimming and J lost 6 bases; unmatched junction nucleotides: 10. CDR3 length equals 16 residues. In germline, CDR1 is MNHNS, CDR2 SASEGT. CDR3 nucleotides: TGTGCCAGCAGTGAAGTGGGGGGGACAGGGTTCATCGAGCAGTACTTC. Its translation: CASSEVGGTGFIEQYF.

This clone was detected a few times. This chain connects TRBV6-6 to TRBJ1-1; the D is unclear. CDR1 is MNHNY, CDR2 SVGAGI, per germline (reference sequence). V shed 7 bases and J shed 4 bases, with 13 bases lying between them. The CDR3 is made up of 13 amino acids. CDR3 region: CASKLEGGTEAFF. As DNA, the CDR3 is TGTGCCAGCAAACTAGAGGGTGGCACTGAAGCTTTCTTT.